The clone carrying this TCR beta chain was seen at least ten times. The data originate from a study of T cells in Graves' hyperthyroidism and ophthalmopathy. TCR beta CDR3 regions were amplified from RNA transcripts. The HTBI primer set served for first-round RT-PCR of the TCR CDR3. TCRdb used MiXCR to reprocess the multiplex PCR reads, holding one entry per CDR3 protein. The sample contains under 200,000 distinct CDR3 sequences, roughly 10% of which appear only once. V shed 2 bases and J shed 3 bases, with 8 bases lying between them. Germline V gene data show CDR1 as SNHLY and CDR2 as FYNNEI. This CDR3 is built from 14 residues.

The specimen was blood. The clonotype originates from a woman aged 18-29 years with Graves' hyperthyroidism that later progressed to Graves' ophthalmopathy. J is TRBJ1-5 and V is TRBV2; D call uncertain. For the CDR3, the DNA is TGTGCCAGCAGTGAATTGGTCCACAATCAGCCCCAGCATTTT. Translation: CASSELVHNQPQHF.